These 10 T cell receptor beta chains share one sample of origin, sequenced in a study of cytomegalovirus exposure and HLA in healthy donors. The study ran its PCR with 60 Vbeta and 13 Jbeta primers. Generated by immunoSEQ multiplex PCR, the TCRdb table keeps only in-frame clones and is missing some. The data show about 160,000 clones, over 60% seen once. The sequencing sample was made of PBMCs. Receptors originate from a woman between 25 and 40 years old in good health and CMV-seronegative.

This clone was observed a few times. The rearrangement links TRBV30 to TRBJ2-3, with 10 bases matching TRBD2. With V trimmed by 1 base and J by 2 bases, 9 bases remained unmatched. CDR3 length equals 17 residues. Germline V gene lookup returns CDR1 GTSNPN and CDR2 SVGIG (reference sequence). CDR3 sequence reads: CAWSGSGGTLFTDTQYF. CDR3 nucleotide sequence: TGTGCCTGGAGTGGTAGCGGGGGGACCCTATTCACAGATACGCAGTATTTT.

This clone has more than one count but fewer than ten. The rearrangement joins TRBV6-1 to TRBJ1-5; 8 bases fit TRBD1. The J segment lost 2 bases and the V segment lost 2 bases, leaving 5 bases of the junction unmatched. The CDR3 consists of 16 residues. Germline V gives CDR1 MNHNS, CDR2 SASEGT. The CDR3 DNA reads as TGTGCCAGCAGTGAATACAGGGGGTCTGGCAATCAGCCCCAGCATTTT. Protein product: CASSEYRGSGNQPQHF.

The rearrangement joins TRBV28 to TRBJ1-4, with D tentatively TRBD1 (5 bases). Germline values: CDR1 MDHEN, CDR2 SYDVKM. The CDR3 runs 15 residues. V dropped 7 bases and J dropped 1 base, with 13 bases sitting between them. The CDR3 nucleotides are TGTGCCAGCATGTCTGGGGGGGGAACTAATGAAAAACTGTTTTTT. Its translation is CASMSGGGTNEKLFF. The full variable domain, its missing parts supplied by reference TRBV28 and TRBJ1-4, is DVKVTQSSRYLVKRTGEKVFLECVQDMDHENMFWYRQDPGLGLRLIYFSYDVKMKEKGDIPEGYSVSREKKERFSLILESASTNQTSMYLCASMSGGGTNEKLFFGSGTQLSVL.

The table lists this clone with a few counts. V usage is TRBV19 and J usage is TRBJ1-2; 8 bases are a match to TRBD1. Trimming at V came to 6 bases and at J to 6 bases, leaving 12 bases not matched to a gene. The germline gives CDR1 LNHDA, CDR2 SQIVND (reference sequence). This CDR3 contains 15 residues. Here the CDR3 reads CASRDLGQGLHGYTF. CDR3 sequence (DNA): TGTGCCAGTAGGGACCTCGGACAGGGCTTGCATGGCTACACCTTC. The full variable domain, rest sourced from reference TRBV19 and TRBJ1-2, is DGGITQSPKYLFRKEGQNVTLSCEQNLNHDAMYWYRQDPGQGLRLIYYSQIVNDFQKGDIAEGYSVSREKKESFPLTVTSAQKNPTAFYLCASRDLGQGLHGYTFGSGTRLTVV.

The V and J genes are TRBV7-3 and TRBJ2-3, with D tentatively TRBD1 (5 bases). The CDR3 covers 13 residues. Germline V gives CDR1 SGHTA, CDR2 FQGTGA. V was clipped by 2 bases and J by 5 bases, with 8 bases between them. This CDR3 is CASSLLREDTQYF. The DNA for the CDR3 is TGTGCCAGCAGCTTACTCAGGGAAGATACGCAGTATTTT.

The V call is TRBV15, the J call TRBJ1-6; 9 bases match TRBD1. With 6 bases clipped from V and 6 bases from J, the junction kept 12 bases outside the gene matches. This CDR3 spans 17 amino acids. In germline, CDR1 is LNHNV, CDR2 YYDKDF (reference sequence). CDR3 DNA: TGTGCCACCAGTTATCTTCCGGGACAGGGAGGTAATTCACCCCTCCACTTT. Encoded protein: CATSYLPGQGGNSPLHF.

The sample holds a few counts of this clone. The chain is built from TRBV9 and TRBJ1-5; D remains ambiguous. Germline assignment: CDR1 SGDLS and CDR2 YYNGEE. The CDR3 loop spans 15 amino acids. The V end lost 0 bases, the J end lost 1 base, and 8 bases lay between the germline ends. The DNA of the CDR3 is TGTGCCAGCAGCGTAGATCCGGAGAGCAATCAGCCCCAGCATTTT. Amino acid sequence: CASSVDPESNQPQHF.

The V and J genes are TRBV6-1 and TRBJ1-2; 7 bases fit TRBD1. The CDR3 is 13 residues long. Germline V gives CDR1 MNHNS, CDR2 SASEGT. The V and J ends lost 6 bases and 0 bases, in that order; junction bases with no gene match: 1. CDR3 protein: CASSQGANYGYTF. In DNA, the CDR3 is TGTGCCAGCAGCCAGGGGGCTAACTATGGCTACACCTTC.

This sequence joins TRBV4-2 and TRBJ2-7; the match to TRBD2 covers 14 bases. The junction had 5 bases not matched to a gene; V was cut back by 4 bases and J by 6 bases. CDR3 length: 15 amino acids. From germline, CDR1 is LGHNA and CDR2 YNFKEQ. The CDR3 loop is CASSLTGLAGVEQYF. CDR3 DNA sequence: TGTGCCAGCAGCCTCACGGGACTAGCGGGGGTCGAGCAGTACTTC.

The CDR3 region is CASSLGGRNYGYTF. Written as DNA, the CDR3 is TGTGCCAGCAGCTTGGGGGGGCGCAACTATGGCTACACCTTC. This chain uses TRBV7-9 with TRBJ1-2; a possible D gene is TRBD1 (6 bases). Per germline, CDR1 SEHNR and CDR2 FQNEAQ (reference sequence). Trimming left V 3 bases short and J 2 bases short, with 10 bases between. The CDR3 runs to 14 residues. Supplemented by reference TRBV7-9 and TRBJ1-2, the full variable domain reads DTGVSQNPRHKITKRGQNVTFRCDPISEHNRLYWYRQTLGQGPEFLTYFQNEAQLEKSRLLSDRFSAERPKGSFSTLEIQRTEQGDSAMYLCASSLGGRNYGYTFGSGTRLTVV.